This T cell receptor (beta chain) is drawn from a study of human T cells and chemical hapten exposure. Overall study: Upper-back patches of 0.01% DPC were read at 6 days. Patients, chiefly female, had alopecia areata, totalis or universalis. It was small differences in pooled library volume that mainly caused per-sample TCR yields to vary. Study-wide results and limits: Among TCRs, those above 1 in 1000 frequency were unaffected by DPC sensitization.

TCRdb analysed the RACE reads with MiXCR anew, one entry per CDR3 protein. The top ten clones hold around 2.6% of a sample with under 400,000 distinct CDR3 sequences, around 5.5% of them seen once. Time point noted: pre-sensitization, week 0. This sample's treatment: therapeutic diphenylcyclopropenone sensitization with weekly scalp DPC. Only a few counts were recorded for this clonotype. Its target is not known. V lost 4 bases and J lost 4; bases outside the gene matches: 12. The germline gives CDR1 SGHNT, CDR2 YENEEA. The CDR3 extends over 16 amino acids. The receptor was derived from a woman aged 45 to 65 with alopecia areata. Some clones in this sample may be carry-over from other donors' samples. This material consisted of whole blood, taken in connection with sensitization to the hapten diphenylcyclopropenone (DPC). V is TRBV11-3 and J is TRBJ1-2; 7 bases fit TRBD1. The CDR3, as DNA: TGTGCCAGCAGCTACCACAGGGGACTCCCCTGCTATGGCTACACCTTC. This gives the protein CASSYHRGLPCYGYTF.